Listed below are T cell receptor beta chains from one sample, sequenced in a study of CD4 T cells in relation to SARS-CoV-2 and coronaviruses. Clones were sequenced by immunoSEQ multiplex PCR, and TCRdb holds only the in-frame ones, with some missing. The data show about 29,000 clones, with less than 85% seen just once and 14% to 15% held by the top ten. These TCRs' antigens remain unknown. Material for sequencing was CD4+ T cells from PBMCs, cultured in vitro. The receptors come from a human donor in good health. Each CDR3 is given with its conserved first and last residue. A D gene is named only where the DNA matches it firmly. Only part of the rows carry a size: once, few, many, or a class if the clone is expanded.

j_gene	v_gene	abundance	d_gene	CDR3aa	CDR3nt
TRBJ1-2	TRBV3-1/TRBV3-2	NA	NA	CASSQDRESLLGGYTF	TGTGCCAGCAGCCAAGATAGAGAAAGCCTCCTGGGAGGCTACACCTTC
TRBJ1-3	TRBV19	NA	NA	CASRAQRTYSGNTIYF	TGTGCCAGTAGGGCGCAGCGGACGTACTCTGGAAACACCATATATTTT
TRBJ2-1	TRBV4-1	NA	TRBD2	CASSHRTSGSGSEQFF	TGCGCCAGCAGCCACAGGACTAGCGGGAGCGGAAGTGAGCAGTTCTTC
TRBJ2-2	TRBV28	once	NA	CASSLGQYTGELFF	TGTGCCAGCAGTTTAGGACAGTACACCGGGGAGCTGTTTTTT
TRBJ1-2	TRBV5-6	NA	NA	CASSLVQVAYGYTF	TGTGCCAGCAGCTTGGTACAGGTGGCCTATGGCTACACCTTC
TRBJ1-2	TRBV18	NA	NA	CASSPPGGNRHNYGYTF	TGTGCCAGCTCACCACCCGGAGGGAACAGACATAACTATGGCTACACCTTC
TRBJ1-5	TRBV4-1	NA	NA	CASSQELTGYSNQPQHF	TGCGCCAGCAGCCAAGAATTGACAGGATATAGCAATCAGCCCCAGCATTTT
TRBJ1-3	TRBV12-3/TRBV12-4	NA	NA	CASSPQGNTIYF	TGTGCCAGCAGTCCTCAGGGAAACACCATATATTTT
TRBJ2-1	TRBV9	once	TRBD2	CASSPWREANEQFF	TGTGCCAGCAGCCCTTGGCGGGAGGCCAATGAGCAGTTCTTC
TRBJ2-1	TRBV19	NA	NA	CASSLQNEQFF	TGTGCCAGTAGTTTGCAGAATGAGCAGTTCTTC
TRBJ2-7	TRBV18	NA	NA	CASSLPDGPSYEQYF	TGTGCCAGCTCACTTCCGGACGGTCCTTCCTACGAGCAGTACTTC
TRBJ1-6	TRBV6-4	NA	NA	CASSQTASNSPLHF	TGTGCCAGCAGTCAGACAGCGTCTAATTCACCCCTCCACTTT
TRBJ1-6	TRBV20-1	NA	NA	CSASSGDRIGSPLHF	TGCAGTGCTAGTAGCGGGGATCGTATAGGTTCACCCCTCCACTTT
TRBJ1-2	TRBV7-8	NA	NA	CASSLEGYLGYGYTF	TGTGCCAGCAGCTTGGAGGGGTATCTAGGCTATGGCTACACCTTC
TRBJ1-2	TRBV9	NA	NA	CASSVAGFRWGGLAYGYTF	TGTGCCAGCAGCGTAGCAGGTTTTCGGTGGGGGGGGTTAGCGTATGGCTACACCTTC
TRBJ1-1	TRBV29-1	NA	TRBD1	CSVSTGDGEAFF	TGCAGCGTAAGTACAGGGGACGGTGAAGCTTTCTTT
TRBJ2-7	TRBV5-1	NA	TRBD2	CASSLGLAGGPGEQYF	TGCGCCAGCAGCTTGGGACTAGCGGGAGGGCCAGGCGAGCAGTACTTC
TRBJ2-5	TRBV11-2	once	NA	CASSLDGGEGEETQYF	TGTGCCAGCAGCTTAGATGGGGGAGAGGGAGAAGAGACCCAGTACTTC